Below are 29 T cell receptor beta chains sequenced from a single sample in a study of T cells in Graves' hyperthyroidism and ophthalmopathy. TCR beta CDR3 sequences were amplified from RNA transcripts. The HTBI primer set served for first-round RT-PCR of the TCR CDR3. TCRdb reanalysed the multiplex PCR reads using MiXCR and keeps one entry per CDR3 protein. The sample includes roughly 420,000 distinct CDR3 sequences, 15% to 18% of them seen just once. The sequenced sample was blood. The receptor source for this set is a woman aged 18-35 years with Graves' hyperthyroidism.

This clonotype was detected many times. The V and J genes are TRBV14 and TRBJ1-5; D gene uncertain. The CDR3 spans 13 residues. Germline assignment: CDR1 SGHDN and CDR2 FVKESK. The V end was cut by 0 bases, the J end by 5 bases, with 5 bases between. The CDR3 sequence: CASSQEGHQPQHF. CDR3 coding DNA: TGTGCCAGCAGCCAAGAGGGCCATCAGCCCCAGCATTTT.

The table lists this clonotype with many counts. This sequence joins TRBV11-3 and TRBJ2-3; no definite D call. CDR3 length equals 11 residues. V shed 4 bases and J shed 2 bases, with 1 base lying between them. The germline CDR1 and CDR2 sequences are SGHNT and YENEEA. CDR3 nucleotide sequence: TGTGCCAGCAGCTACACAGATACGCAGTATTTT. This encodes CASSYTDTQYF.

This clonotype was recorded many times. The rearrangement uses TRBV27 and TRBJ1-4, with D unclear. Trimming took off 5 bases at V and 4 bases at J, with 14 bases between the two ends. Germline CDR1 MNHEY, CDR2 SMNVEV (reference sequence). The CDR3 consists of 15 residues. The CDR3 region has the DNA TGTGCCAGCAGTCGTAAGAAGCGGGGTAATGAAAAACTGTTTTTT. This translates into CASSRKKRGNEKLFF.

In its sample, this clonotype was seen many times. The chain joins TRBV20-1 to TRBJ1-6; D is undetermined. Germline V gene sequence: CDR1 DFQATT, CDR2 SNEGSKA (reference sequence). The CDR3 runs to 13 residues. Trimming took off 5 bases at V and 7 bases at J, with 12 bases between the two ends. The CDR3 sequence: CSAARVGNSPLHF. The CDR3 DNA is TGCAGTGCTGCTCGGGTGGGCAATTCACCCCTCCACTTT.

This clonotype was counted ten times or more. This chain joins TRBV7-6 and TRBJ1-1, with 7 positions matching TRBD1. CDR1 is SGHVS, CDR2 FNYEAQ, per germline. The CDR3 totals 13 residues. V lost 3 bases, J lost 4 bases, and 2 bases stayed unmatched. CDR3 sequence: CASSFDRVTEAFF. The CDR3, as DNA: TGTGCCAGCAGCTTCGACAGGGTCACTGAAGCTTTCTTT.

This clonotype was detected many times. The chain combines TRBV18 with TRBJ1-3, with 7 bases matching TRBD1. Unmatched junction bases numbered 5, after V lost 3 bases and J lost 3 bases. This CDR3 comprises 15 residues. The germline V gene encodes CDR1 KGHSH and CDR2 LQKENI. CDR3 protein: CASSPGTDRGNTIYF. The CDR3 DNA is TGTGCCAGCTCACCTGGGACAGACCGTGGAAACACCATATATTTT.

This clonotype was found many times. The chain is built from TRBV12-3 or TRBV12-4 and TRBJ1-5; D not resolved. This CDR3 is built from 16 residues. The V gene lost 3 bases and the J gene lost 0 bases, with 12 bases spanning the gap. In DNA form, the CDR3 reads TGTGCCAGCAGTTTCTCAAGTTACTATAGCAATCAGCCCCAGCATTTT. Its translation is CASSFSSYYSNQPQHF.

The table lists this clonotype with a few counts. The rearrangement links TRBV19 to TRBJ1-2; no definite D call. Germline assignment: CDR1 LNHDA and CDR2 SQIVND (reference sequence). The CDR3 consists of 14 residues. Between the trimmed V and J ends, which lost 6 bases and 2 bases, there was a span of 13 bases. The CDR3 spells CASSVITVNYGYTF. CDR3 bases: TGTGCCAGTAGCGTTATAACGGTGAACTATGGCTACACCTTC.

This clonotype was detected many times. The gene calls are TRBV6-1 and TRBJ1-1, with D unclear. CDR1 MNHNS and CDR2 SASEGT come from the germline V gene. V lost 6 bases to trimming and J lost 0 bases, with 11 bases between them. The length of the CDR3 is 14 residues. The CDR3 sequence: CASRAVGLNTEAFF. In DNA, the CDR3 is TGTGCCAGCAGGGCCGTGGGGTTGAACACTGAAGCTTTCTTT.

This clonotype was counted at least ten times. The rearrangement joins TRBV2 to TRBJ1-5, with D possibly matching TRBD1 (5 bases). V lost 5 bases to trimming and J lost 0 bases, with 17 bases between them. Per germline, CDR1 SNHLY and CDR2 FYNNEI. This CDR3 has 17 amino acids. CDR3 DNA sequence: TGTGCCAGCAGTTGGGACTCCCGAGGCACTAGCAATCAGCCCCAGCATTTT. It translates to CASSWDSRGTSNQPQHF.

This clonotype was seen ten or more times. The J gene is TRBJ1-2, the V gene TRBV4-1, with 11 bases fitting TRBD1. The germline V gene encodes CDR1 MGHRA and CDR2 YSYEKL. The CDR3 runs to 16 residues. J gave up 6 bases and V 8 bases, and 14 bases lay outside the gene matches. The CDR3 here is CASGPRGTGGLNGYTF. Here the CDR3 DNA reads TGCGCCAGCGGACCTCGCGGGACAGGGGGATTGAATGGCTACACCTTC.

Remarks on this clonotype: With a much larger clone just one base away, this may be a read error. This sequence joins TRBV19 and TRBJ1-2; a possible D gene is TRBD1 (5 bases). This CDR3 spans 15 amino acids. Germline V gives CDR1 LNHDA, CDR2 SQIVND (reference sequence). The DNA for the CDR3 is TGTGCCGGTAGTATAGCCCCAGGGCTTGACTATGGCTACACCTTC. Amino acids: CAGSIAPGLDYGYTF.

This chain joins TRBV5-6 and TRBJ2-3; 7 nucleotides agree with TRBD1. The CDR3 has 16 residues. V gave up 1 base and J gave up 4 bases; unmatched junction bases: 9. From germline, CDR1 is SGHDT and CDR2 YYEEEE. The CDR3 bases are TGTGCCAGCAGCTTGATCTTAGGGGGCAGGGCAGATACGCAGTATTTT. Translating it yields CASSLILGGRADTQYF.

The table lists this clonotype with many counts. The rearrangement joins TRBV20-1 to TRBJ2-3, with D perhaps matching TRBD2 (6 bases). Germline CDR1 reads DFQATT; CDR2 reads SNEGSKA (reference sequence). CDR3 length equals 14 residues. The V gene lost 4 bases and the J gene lost 6 bases, with 17 bases spanning the gap. The CDR3 spells CSAITGQEGDTQYF. The CDR3 DNA is TGCAGTGCTATTACGGGGCAGGAGGGGGATACGCAGTATTTT.

A few counts support this clonotype. The chain uses TRBV5-1 and TRBJ2-5; 8 nucleotides line up with TRBD2. V trimming: 0 bases; J trimming: 5 bases; junction bases outside the gene matches: 9. CDR1 and CDR2 from the germline V gene are SGHRS and YFSETQ. This CDR3 comprises 16 residues. CDR3 loop: CASSLALAGPLETQYF. The CDR3 DNA reads TGCGCCAGCAGCTTGGCTTTAGCGGGGCCCCTGGAGACCCAGTACTTC.

This clonotype was counted at least ten times. The V and J genes are TRBV7-2 and TRBJ2-1; D is unclear. Germline CDR1 reads SGHTA; CDR2 reads FQGNSA. The CDR3 contains 11 residues. V was shortened by 2 bases and J by 8 bases, with 4 bases between the two germline ends. CDR3 in amino acids: CASSLRYEQFF. The CDR3 DNA reads as TGTGCCAGCAGCTTAAGGTATGAGCAGTTCTTC.

As concerns this clonotype: Just one base apart from a much larger clone, this may be a read error. V usage is TRBV27 and J usage is TRBJ2-3, with D unclear. The CDR3 is 16 amino acids. Trimming took off 5 bases at V and 8 bases at J, with 23 bases between the two ends. Germline V lookup: CDR1 MNHEY, CDR2 SMNVEV (reference sequence). The CDR3 is CASSPPPGPRLGTQYF. The CDR3 nucleotides read TGTGCCAGCAGTCCCCCCCCCGGACCAAGGTTGGGTACGCAGTATTTT.

This clonotype was seen repeatedly, ten times or more. The chain couples TRBV3-1 to TRBJ2-3; 8 bases map to TRBD2. The CDR3 runs 17 residues. Germline CDR1 LGHDT, CDR2 YNNKEL (reference sequence). Trimming took 5 bases from V and 2 from J; bases not matched to a gene: 12. For the CDR3, the DNA is TGTGCCAGCAGCGACAGTCACAAGCGGGAGATCACAGATACGCAGTATTTT. Protein sequence: CASSDSHKREITDTQYF.

This clonotype appeared many times. CDR3 coding DNA: TGTGCCAGCAGCTCGGACAGGAGCAATCAGCCCCAGCATTTT. This gives the protein CASSSDRSNQPQHF. The rearrangement uses TRBV7-9 and TRBJ1-5, with 7 bases that match TRBD1. The CDR3 covers 14 residues. Looked up from germline, CDR1 is SEHNR and CDR2 is FQNEAQ (reference sequence). V shed 4 bases and J 1 base; nucleotides not matched to a gene: 1.

In this sample, this clonotype turned up many times. V gene TRBV28 combines with J gene TRBJ2-2; D is possibly TRBD2 (5 bases). The germline gives CDR1 MDHEN, CDR2 SYDVKM. This CDR3 comprises 14 residues. V was clipped by 5 bases and J by 5 bases, with 12 bases between them. CDR3 protein: CASSTAWETGELFF. The CDR3 DNA follows: TGTGCCAGCAGTACCGCGTGGGAGACCGGGGAGCTGTTTTTT.

The V call is TRBV27, the J call TRBJ2-3; the D gene is possibly TRBD2 (6 bases). Germline V CDR1 and CDR2: MNHEY, SMNVEV (reference sequence). The length of the CDR3 is 15 residues. V was pared by 0 bases and J by 1 base, with 8 bases between. This CDR3 is CASSLSPGGTDTQYF. The DNA of the CDR3 is TGTGCCAGCAGTTTATCCCCGGGAGGCACAGATACGCAGTATTTT.

Turning to this clonotype: A much larger clone differs from this one at a single base, so this may be a read error. The chain carries TRBV3-1 and TRBJ2-5; the match to TRBD1 covers 12 bases. CDR1 is LGHDT, CDR2 YNNKEL, per germline (reference sequence). The CDR3 is made up of 15 amino acids. This chain's CDR3 is CAGRAGTGGKETQYF. The CDR3 DNA reads TGTGCCGGCAGGGCTGGGACAGGGGGCAAGGAGACCCAGTACTTC.

On this clonotype itself: Possible read error: a much larger clone is one base away. V usage is TRBV27 and J usage is TRBJ2-1; the match to TRBD2 covers 10 bases. Germline loops: CDR1 MNHEY, CDR2 SMNVEV (reference sequence). The CDR3 has 19 amino acids. The CDR3 here is CASSLWLAGDLTSYNDQFF. Written as DNA, the CDR3 is TGTGCCAGCAGTTTATGGCTAGCGGGGGATCTAACGTCCTACAATGACCAGTTCTTC.

The chain employs TRBV12-3 or TRBV12-4 and TRBJ2-7, with 11 bases that match TRBD1. Judging by the DNA end, TRBJ2-1 fits better; the J call may be wrong. The CDR3 has 13 amino acids. Written as DNA, the CDR3 is TGTGCCAGCAACCGGGACAGGGGGGGCGAGCAGTTCTTC. The encoded protein is CASNRDRGGEQFF.

This clonotype was counted many times. The rearrangement links TRBV5-1 to TRBJ2-1; a weak D match, TRBD1 (7 bases). With 0 bases removed from V and 8 bases from J, the gap between germline ends came to 15 bases. The germline CDR1 and CDR2 sequences are SGHRS and YFSETQ. This CDR3 has 15 residues. The CDR3 here is CASSLATGTAYEQFF. In DNA, the CDR3 is TGCGCCAGCAGCTTGGCGACAGGGACTGCGTATGAGCAGTTCTTC. Based on the CDR3 plus reference TRBV5-1 and TRBJ2-1, the full variable domain is KAGVTQTPRYLIKTRGQQVTLSCSPISGHRSVSWYQQTPGQGLQFLFEYFSETQRNKGNFPGRFSGRQFSNSRSEMNVSTLELGDSALYLCASSLATGTAYEQFFGPGTRLTVL.

At least ten counts were recorded for this clonotype. The genes are TRBV29-1 and TRBJ2-7; D uncertain. Trimming took 0 bases from V and 4 from J, leaving 4 bases between them. The CDR3 covers 11 residues. From germline, CDR1 is SQVTM and CDR2 ANQGSEA. The CDR3 coding sequence is TGCAGCGTTGAAGACCATTACGAGCAGTACTTC. It translates to CSVEDHYEQYF.

This clonotype was seen ten or more times. The V gene is TRBV12-5, the J gene TRBJ2-5, with D possibly matching TRBD2 (6 bases). The CDR3 has 15 residues. Looked up from germline, CDR1 is LGHNT and CDR2 is FRNRAP. Trimming pared 1 base from V and 4 bases from J, leaving 13 bases between. CDR3 coding DNA: TGTGCTAGTGGTTTGGGGACGTCCGGGGGAGAGACCCAGTACTTC. Protein: CASGLGTSGGETQYF.

Comment on this clonotype: A much larger clone lies a single base off, so this may be a read error. The chain links TRBV18 to TRBJ2-1; 11 positions agree with TRBD1. The CDR3 runs 13 residues. V dropped 5 bases and J dropped 10; count of bases not matched to a gene: 4. Germline V lookup: CDR1 KGHSH, CDR2 LQKENI. CDR3 region: CASSGQGADEQFF. CDR3 DNA: TGTGCCAGCTCAGGACAGGGGGCGGACGAGCAGTTCTTC.

This clonotype was counted at least ten times. The rearrangement links TRBV6-2 or TRBV6-3 to TRBJ1-2, with a possible D match to TRBD1 (5 bases). There are 17 residues in the CDR3. Germline V CDR1 and CDR2: MNHEY, SVGEGT. V was cut by 6 bases and J by 1 base, with 21 bases left in between. The CDR3 coding sequence is TGTGCCAGCAGCCGCGACGGCGGGGACCATTTTAACTATGGCTACACCTTC. This sequence encodes CASSRDGGDHFNYGYTF.